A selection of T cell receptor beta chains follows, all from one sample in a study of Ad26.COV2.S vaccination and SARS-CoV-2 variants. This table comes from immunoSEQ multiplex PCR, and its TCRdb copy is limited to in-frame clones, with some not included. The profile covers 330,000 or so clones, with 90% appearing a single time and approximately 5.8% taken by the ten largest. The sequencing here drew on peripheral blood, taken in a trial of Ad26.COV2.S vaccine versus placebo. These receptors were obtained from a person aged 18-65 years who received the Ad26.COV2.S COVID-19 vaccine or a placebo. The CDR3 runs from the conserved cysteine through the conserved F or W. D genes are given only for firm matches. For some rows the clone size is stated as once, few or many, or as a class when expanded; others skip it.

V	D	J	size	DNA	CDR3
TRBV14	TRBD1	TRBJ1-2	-	TGTGCCAGCAGCCGTGGGACAGGGGTGGCTAACTATGGCTACACCTTC	CASSRGTGVANYGYTF
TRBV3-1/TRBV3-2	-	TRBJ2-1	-	TGTGCCAGCAGCCCGCCCCCCCTAGGGTCCAATGAGCAGTTCTTC	CASSPPPLGSNEQFF
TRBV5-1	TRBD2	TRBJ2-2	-	TGCGCCAGCACCCCGTTTCTAGCGGGGACGGGGGAGCTGTTTTTT	CASTPFLAGTGELFF
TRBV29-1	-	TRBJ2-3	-	TGCAGCGTTGAAGGGGGTAGGTTCCAGTTTGAGGATACGCAGTATTTT	CSVEGGRFQFEDTQYF
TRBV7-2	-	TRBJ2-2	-	TGTGCCAGCAGCTTAGGGGTAGGGCTAAAGGTGAACACCGGGGAGCTGTTTTTT	CASSLGVGLKVNTGELFF
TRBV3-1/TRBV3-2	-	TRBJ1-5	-	TGTGCCAGCAGCCAACAAAATGGCGGGGGAAGCCAGCCCCAGCATTTT	CASSQQNGGGSQPQHF
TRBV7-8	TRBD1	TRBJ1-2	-	TGTGCCAGCAGAAACAGGGGGCAAAATGGCTACACCTTC	CASRNRGQNGYTF
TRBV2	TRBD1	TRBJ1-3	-	TGTGCCAGCAGTCTAAGAAGGACAGGGGAAAACACCATATATTTT	CASSLRRTGENTIYF
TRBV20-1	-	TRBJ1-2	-	TGCAGTGCTGGATCAAACTATGGCTACACCTTC	CSAGSNYGYTF
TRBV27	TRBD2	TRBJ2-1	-	TGTGCCAGCAGAAAAACCGGGACTAGCGGGAGGAGGAACAATGAGCAGTTCTTC	CASRKTGTSGRRNNEQFF
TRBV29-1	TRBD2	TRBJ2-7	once	TGCAGCGTTGAAAGCTCGGGAGCGGGGGGACTCTACGAGCAGTACTTC	CSVESSGAGGLYEQYF
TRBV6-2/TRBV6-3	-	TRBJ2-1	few	TGTGCCAGCAGTTACTATCTGGGGGGCTACAATGAGCAGTTCTTC	CASSYYLGGYNEQFF
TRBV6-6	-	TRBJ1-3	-	TGTGCCACCTGGGGAGGAAACACCATATATTTT	CATWGGNTIYF
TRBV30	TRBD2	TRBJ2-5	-	TGTGCCTGGACCATGGGACTAGCGGGAGGAATTCGAGAGACCCAGTACTTC	CAWTMGLAGGIRETQYF
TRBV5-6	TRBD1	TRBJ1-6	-	TGTGCCAGCAGTTCGATTACAGGGGGAGCGAATTCACCCCTCCACTTT	CASSSITGGANSPLHF
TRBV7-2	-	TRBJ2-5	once	TGTGCCAGCAGCCCCAAGGCCCGGATAAACCAAGAGACCCAGTACTTC	CASSPKARINQETQYF
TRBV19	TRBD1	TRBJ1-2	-	TGTGCCACCCAGAGGACCATGAGGGGGCAGCGTTCCCGTGACTATGGCTACACCTTC	CATQRTMRGQRSRDYGYTF
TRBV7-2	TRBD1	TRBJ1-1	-	TGTGCCAGCAGCTCCGCATACCCATGGACAGGGGGTTATACTGAAGCTTTCTTT	CASSSAYPWTGGYTEAFF
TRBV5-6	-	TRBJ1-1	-	TGTGCCAGCAGCTTGTTTCCGAACGGGAACACTGAAGCTTTCTTT	CASSLFPNGNTEAFF
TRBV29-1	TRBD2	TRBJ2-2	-	TGCAGCGTTGGGCCGGGGGGAGTCAACACCGGGGAGCTGTTTTTT	CSVGPGGVNTGELFF
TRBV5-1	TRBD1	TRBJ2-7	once	TGCGCCAGCAGCGCCCCTCAAGGGACAGTCGCCTACGAGCAGTACTTC	CASSAPQGTVAYEQYF
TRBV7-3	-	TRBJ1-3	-	TGTGCCAGCAGCTCCGCCCCCCAAAGGCCGGGAAACACCATATATTTT	CASSSAPQRPGNTIYF
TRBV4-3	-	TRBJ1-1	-	TGCGCCAGCAGCCGAACGGGCTTAGGGACTGAAGCTTTCTTT	CASSRTGLGTEAFF
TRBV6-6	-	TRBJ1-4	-	TGTGCCAGTCGATCGGGGTTAACTAATGAAAAACTGTTTTTT	CASRSGLTNEKLFF
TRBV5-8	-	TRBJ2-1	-	TGTGCCAGCGCGTCCGTTCGGGACTGGGACAATGAGCAGTTCTTC	CASASVRDWDNEQFF
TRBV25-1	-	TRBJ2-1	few	TGTGCCAGCAGCAGATCGGGGGGCGCCTCCTACAATGAGCAGTTCTTC	CASSRSGGASYNEQFF
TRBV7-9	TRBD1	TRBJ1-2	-	TGTGCCAGCAGCGCTACAGGGGGCGACTATGGCTACACCTTC	CASSATGGDYGYTF
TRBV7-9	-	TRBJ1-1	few	TGTGCCAGCAGCGACCACGTAGCCGGGACATTTGAAGCTTTCTTT	CASSDHVAGTFEAFF
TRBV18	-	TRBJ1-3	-	TGTGCCAGCTCACCTCCTGGAAACACCATATATTTT	CASSPPGNTIYF
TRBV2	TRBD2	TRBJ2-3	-	TGTGCCAGCCAGTGGAGGGAGGGACCACCTCGCACAGATACGCAGTATTTT	CASQWREGPPRTDTQYF
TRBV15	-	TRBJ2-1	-	TGTGCCACCAGCAAAGGCGGTAGCTCCTACAATGAGCAGTTCTTC	CATSKGGSSYNEQFF
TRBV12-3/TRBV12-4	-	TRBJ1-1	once	TGTGCCAGCAGCCGTGGACCGGTAAGTGAAGCTTTCTTT	CASSRGPVSEAFF
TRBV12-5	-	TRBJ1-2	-	TGTGCTAGTGGTTTCACAGTCTCCTATGGCTACACCTTC	CASGFTVSYGYTF
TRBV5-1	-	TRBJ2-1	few	TGCGCCAGCAGCTTTGGCGGATCCCGTGGCAATGAGCAGTTCTTC	CASSFGGSRGNEQFF
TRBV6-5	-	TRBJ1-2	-	TGTGCCAGCAGTTACTCTGGACAGAAGGGCTATGGCTACACCTTC	CASSYSGQKGYGYTF
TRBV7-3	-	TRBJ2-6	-	TGTGCCAGCAGCTTAGCTGGGGCCAACGTCCTGACTTTC	CASSLAGANVLTF
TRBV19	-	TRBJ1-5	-	TGTGCCAGTAGTATCGTGGGGGATCAGCCCCAGCATTTT	CASSIVGDQPQHF